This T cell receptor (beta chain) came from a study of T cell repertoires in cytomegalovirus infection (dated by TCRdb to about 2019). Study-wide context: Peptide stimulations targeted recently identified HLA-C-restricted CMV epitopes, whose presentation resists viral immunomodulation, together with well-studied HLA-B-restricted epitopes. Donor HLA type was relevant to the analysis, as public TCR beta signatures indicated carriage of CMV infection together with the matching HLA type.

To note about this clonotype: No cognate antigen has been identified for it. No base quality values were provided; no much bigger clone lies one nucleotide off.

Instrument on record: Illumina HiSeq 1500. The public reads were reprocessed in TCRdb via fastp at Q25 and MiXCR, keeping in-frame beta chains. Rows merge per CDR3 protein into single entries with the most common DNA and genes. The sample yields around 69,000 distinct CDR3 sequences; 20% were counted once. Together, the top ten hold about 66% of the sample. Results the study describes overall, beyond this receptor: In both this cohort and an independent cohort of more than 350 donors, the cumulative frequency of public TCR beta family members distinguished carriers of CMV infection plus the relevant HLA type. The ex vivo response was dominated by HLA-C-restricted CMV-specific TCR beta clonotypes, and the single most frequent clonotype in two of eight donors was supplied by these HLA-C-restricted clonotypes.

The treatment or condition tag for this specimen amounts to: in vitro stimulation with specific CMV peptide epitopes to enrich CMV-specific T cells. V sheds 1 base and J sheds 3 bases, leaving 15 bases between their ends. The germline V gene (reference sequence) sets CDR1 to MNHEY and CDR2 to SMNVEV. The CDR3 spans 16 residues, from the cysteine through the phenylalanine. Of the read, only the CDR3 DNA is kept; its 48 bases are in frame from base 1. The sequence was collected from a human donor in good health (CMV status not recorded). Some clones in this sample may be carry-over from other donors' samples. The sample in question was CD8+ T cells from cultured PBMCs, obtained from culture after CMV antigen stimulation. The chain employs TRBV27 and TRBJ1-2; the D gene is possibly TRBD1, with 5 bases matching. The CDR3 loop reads CASSLWRGGSDYGYTF. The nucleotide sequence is TGTGCCAGCAGTTTATGGCGGGGGGGTAGTGACTATGGCTACACCTTC.